These T cell receptor beta chains were read from a single sample in a study of T cell responses to AZD1222 COVID-19 vaccine. TCRdb's table, derived via immunoSEQ multiplex PCR, lists solely in-frame clones and lacks some. The repertoire holds around 110,000 clones, with approximately 87% as singletons. The sample consisted of peripheral blood, taken on day 0 of AZD1222 vaccination. Receptors originate from an adult in good health. The CDR3 runs from the conserved cysteine through the conserved F or W. Fields, in order: clone size, V gene, D gene, J gene, CDR3 DNA, CDR3 protein. D genes are given only for firm matches. Clone size is given for some rows only: seen once, a few or many times, or a class if the clone is expanded.

.	TRBV4-1	.	TRBJ2-1	TGCGCCAGCAGACCGGGACTTCTATATAGGGGGAATGAGCAGTTCTTC	CASRPGLLYRGNEQFF
.	TRBV28	.	TRBJ1-1	TGTGCCAGCAGTCCCCCACCTCAGACTGAAGCTTTCTTT	CASSPPPQTEAFF
once	TRBV3-1/TRBV3-2	.	TRBJ1-1	TGTGCCAGCAGCCACAGGACTGGGGGCACTGAAGCTTTCTTT	CASSHRTGGTEAFF
.	TRBV6-5	.	TRBJ1-1	TGTGCCAGCAGTTACGACAGTAGAATCACTGAAGCTTTCTTT	CASSYDSRITEAFF
.	TRBV19	.	TRBJ1-1	TGTGCCAGTAGTATAGATATTTTTCGGAACACTGAAGCTTTCTTT	CASSIDIFRNTEAFF
.	TRBV28	.	TRBJ1-2	TGTGCCAGCGTCTATTCTCCGGCTAACTATGGCTACACCTTC	CASVYSPANYGYTF
.	TRBV7-2	.	TRBJ1-1	TGTGCCAGCAGGTTATCAGGGGCGAACACTGAAGCTTTCTTT	CASRLSGANTEAFF
.	TRBV5-8	TRBD1	TRBJ1-2	TGTGCCAGCAGCTCCCGGCAGGGGGTGCATGTTAGAGACTATGGCTACACCTTC	CASSSRQGVHVRDYGYTF
.	TRBV12-5	.	TRBJ1-2	TGTGCTAGTGGTTTACAGGGTGCTGGCTACACCTTC	CASGLQGAGYTF
.	TRBV30	TRBD1	TRBJ2-4	TGTGCCTGGAGTGTACAGGGGGCTGTAAACATTCAGTACTTC	CAWSVQGAVNIQYF
.	TRBV2	.	TRBJ1-6	TGTGCCAGCAGTGAAATAGAAACAAGCGGGTCACCCCTCCACTTT	CASSEIETSGSPLHF
.	TRBV6-5	TRBD2	TRBJ2-7	TGTGCCAGCAGTTACTCGATTCTAGCGGGCGAGCAGTACTTC	CASSYSILAGEQYF
.	TRBV4-2	TRBD1	TRBJ1-2	TGTGCCAGCAGCCAAGATCTAGCCGGACAGGGGGTCGGGTATGGCTACACCTTC	CASSQDLAGQGVGYGYTF
.	TRBV6-5	.	TRBJ2-1	TGTGCCAGCAGTTACTTGGGGAGGTTATACAATGAGCAGTTCTTC	CASSYLGRLYNEQFF
.	TRBV28	.	TRBJ1-2	TGTGCCAGCAGTTCCCCCTTGACCTATGGCTACACCTTC	CASSSPLTYGYTF
.	TRBV2	.	TRBJ1-1	TGTGCCAGCAGTATGGGACACCCGAACACTGAAGCTTTCTTT	CASSMGHPNTEAFF
few	TRBV4-1	TRBD2	TRBJ2-7	TGCGCCAGCAGCCAAGAGATACTAGCGGGAGGTGTGCAGTACTTC	CASSQEILAGGVQYF
.	TRBV7-2	TRBD1	TRBJ1-5	TGTGCCAGCAGCTTACAGGGGGCCCAGGGCCAGCCCCAGCATTTT	CASSLQGAQGQPQHF
.	TRBV6-2/TRBV6-3	TRBD2	TRBJ2-3	TGTGCCAGCAGTTACTCGGCTAGCGGGCAAACGCAGTATTTT	CASSYSASGQTQYF
.	TRBV27	TRBD2	TRBJ2-3	TGTGCCAGCAGTTATGGGGGGGTCCTAAGGTCAGATACGCAGTATTTT	CASSYGGVLRSDTQYF
.	TRBV5-4	.	TRBJ2-1	TGTGCCAGCAGCCCATTCGGGATTCACAATGAGCAGTTCTTC	CASSPFGIHNEQFF
.	TRBV7-9	TRBD2	TRBJ2-2	TGTGCCACTACGGGACTAGCGGGATTAGGCGGGGAGCTGTTTTTT	CATTGLAGLGGELFF
.	TRBV24-1	.	TRBJ1-2	TGTGCCACCAGTGAGGGGGGAGGTGAAGGCTACACCTTC	CATSEGGGEGYTF
once	TRBV9	.	TRBJ1-5	TGTGCCAGCAGCAGGGACCGCGGCCAGCCCCAGCATTTT	CASSRDRGQPQHF
.	TRBV6-5	.	TRBJ2-5	TGTGCCAGCAGTAGACACCTCCAAGAGACCCAGTACTTC	CASSRHLQETQYF
few	TRBV5-4	TRBD2	TRBJ2-3	TGTGCCAGCACCGGGGGGGCGGATACGCAGTATTTT	CASTGGADTQYF
few	TRBV21-1	.	TRBJ2-7	TGTGCCAGCAATTCCGACAGGCACGAGCAGTACTTC	CASNSDRHEQYF
.	TRBV4-1	TRBD1	TRBJ1-1	TGCGCCAGCAGCCTCAGGGGGACAAACACTGAAGCTTTCTTT	CASSLRGTNTEAFF
.	TRBV3-1/TRBV3-2	TRBD2	TRBJ2-3	TGTGCCAGCAGCTTACTAGCGGGCCGCACAGATACGCAGTATTTT	CASSLLAGRTDTQYF
.	TRBV18	.	TRBJ2-2	TGTGCCAGCTCACAAGGTACCACCGGGGAGCTGTTTTTT	CASSQGTTGELFF
few	TRBV28	.	TRBJ2-1	TGTGCCAGCAGTGCCCCAGGTGAGCAGTTCTTC	CASSAPGEQFF
.	TRBV27	.	TRBJ2-5	TGTGCCAGCAAATGGAGGCGCATAGAGACCCAGTACTTC	CASKWRRIETQYF
.	TRBV6-4	TRBD1	TRBJ1-2	TGTGCCAGCAGTGACCTACCGGGACAGGGGAACTATGGCTACACCTTC	CASSDLPGQGNYGYTF
.	TRBV10-2	TRBD1	TRBJ1-2	TGCGCCAGCAGTGGGCGACAGGGAAGGGATGGCTACACCTTC	CASSGRQGRDGYTF
.	TRBV9	TRBD1	TRBJ1-1	TGTGCCAGCAGCGTAGGGGGACAGGGGTCCACTGAAGCTTTCTTT	CASSVGGQGSTEAFF
.	TRBV19	.	TRBJ2-2	TGTGCCAGTAGGGTTGCGGCTCAAACCGGGGAGCTGTTTTTT	CASRVAAQTGELFF
.	TRBV5-4	.	TRBJ2-1	TGTGCCAGCAGCTTGGTCGGGCGGGGCTACAATGAGCAGTTCTTC	CASSLVGRGYNEQFF
.	TRBV6-5	.	TRBJ1-2	TGTGCCAGCAGCCCCTTGGGGGGCGGCTATGGCTACACCTTC	CASSPLGGGYGYTF
.	TRBV4-3	.	TRBJ2-1	TGCGCCAGCAGCCAAGTAGCGGTTCTGAATGAGCAGTTCTTC	CASSQVAVLNEQFF
.	TRBV28	TRBD1	TRBJ1-2	TGTGCCAGCACTCAACAGGGGGGCTATGGCTACACCTTC	CASTQQGGYGYTF
.	TRBV28	.	TRBJ1-3	TGTGCCAGCAGCCGTCAGGGGTCTGGAAACACCATATATTTT	CASSRQGSGNTIYF
.	TRBV9	.	TRBJ1-5	TGTGCCAGCAGCCCAACAGGGCATAGCAATCAGCCCCAGCATTTT	CASSPTGHSNQPQHF
.	TRBV19	.	TRBJ1-1	TGTGCCAGTAGTATAGTGGGACTACCGGCCAGATTCTTT	CASSIVGLPARFF
.	TRBV4-1	.	TRBJ2-7	TGCGCCAGCAGCCAAGAGGGCAGGGGTCCTTACGAGCAGTACTTC	CASSQEGRGPYEQYF
.	TRBV27	TRBD2	TRBJ2-7	TGTGCCAGCAGCCCTCGAGGTAGCGGGAGGGGTAGCGGCGAGCAGTACTTC	CASSPRGSGRGSGEQYF
.	TRBV28	.	TRBJ2-7	TGTGCCAGCAGTTCCCCGGGGCGATCGACGGGATACGAGCAGTACTTC	CASSSPGRSTGYEQYF
.	TRBV5-8	.	TRBJ1-5	TGTGCCAGCAGCGAAAGACAGAGCAATCAGCCCCAGCATTTT	CASSERQSNQPQHF
once	TRBV29-1	TRBD1	TRBJ2-2	TGCAGCGTCGCCGAAACAGGGGGGACCGGGGAGCTGTTTTTT	CSVAETGGTGELFF
.	TRBV6-5	.	TRBJ2-7	TGTGCCAGCAGCCCCATCCGCGAGCAGTACTTC	CASSPIREQYF
.	TRBV2	TRBD1	TRBJ2-3	TGTGCCAGCAGTTTAAGGACAGGGACAGATACGCAGTATTTT	CASSLRTGTDTQYF
.	TRBV9	TRBD1	TRBJ2-3	TGTGCCAGCAGCCTGACAGGGGTTAGCACAGATACGCAGTATTTT	CASSLTGVSTDTQYF
.	TRBV5-4	.	TRBJ2-3	TGTGCCAGCAGCTTGCAGGGATCTAGCACAGATACGCAGTATTTT	CASSLQGSSTDTQYF
.	TRBV18	.	TRBJ1-5	TGTGCCAGCTCGACCGAAGTCAGGCAGCCCCAGCATTTT	CASSTEVRQPQHF
.	TRBV9	.	TRBJ2-2	TGTGCCAGCAGCGTAGGGGGGCTAACCGGGGAGCTGTTTTTT	CASSVGGLTGELFF
.	TRBV7-9	.	TRBJ2-2	TGTGCCAGCAGCTTAGAATCTGTAAACACCGGGGAGCTGTTTTTT	CASSLESVNTGELFF
.	TRBV7-2	.	TRBJ1-5	TGTGCCAGCAGCTTATACAATCAGCCCCAGCATTTT	CASSLYNQPQHF
.	TRBV12-5	TRBD1	TRBJ2-7	TGTGCTAGTGGTTTGGGGGACAGCTCCTACGAGCAGTACTTC	CASGLGDSSYEQYF
.	TRBV28	TRBD1	TRBJ1-1	TGTGCCAGCAGCCCGAACGGACAGGGTATGAACACTGAAGCTTTCTTT	CASSPNGQGMNTEAFF
.	TRBV4-1	.	TRBJ1-6	TGCGCCAGCAGCCAAGAATGGCAAAAATCCTATAATTCACCCCTCCACTTT	CASSQEWQKSYNSPLHF
.	TRBV18	TRBD1	TRBJ1-3	TGTGCCAGCTCGTCCCAGGGGGCATCAGGAAACACCATATATTTT	CASSSQGASGNTIYF